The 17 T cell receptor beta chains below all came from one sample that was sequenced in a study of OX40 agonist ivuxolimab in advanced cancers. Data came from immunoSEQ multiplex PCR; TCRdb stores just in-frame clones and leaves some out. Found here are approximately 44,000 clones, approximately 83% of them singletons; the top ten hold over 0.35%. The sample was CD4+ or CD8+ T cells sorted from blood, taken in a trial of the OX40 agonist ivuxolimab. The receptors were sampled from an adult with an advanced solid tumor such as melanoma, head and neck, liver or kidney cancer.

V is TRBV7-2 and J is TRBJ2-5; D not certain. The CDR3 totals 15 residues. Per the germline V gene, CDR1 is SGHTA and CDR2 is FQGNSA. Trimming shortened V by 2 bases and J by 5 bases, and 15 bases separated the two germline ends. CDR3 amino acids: CASSLPLQPRETQYF. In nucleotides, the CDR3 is TGTGCCAGCAGCTTACCCCTGCAGCCTAGGGAGACCCAGTACTTC.

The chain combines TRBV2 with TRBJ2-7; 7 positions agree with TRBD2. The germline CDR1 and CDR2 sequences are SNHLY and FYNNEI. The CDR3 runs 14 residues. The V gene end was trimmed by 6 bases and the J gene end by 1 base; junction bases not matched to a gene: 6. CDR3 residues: CASSLGLSSYEQYF. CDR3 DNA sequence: TGTGCCAGCAGCCTGGGACTATCTTCCTACGAGCAGTACTTC.

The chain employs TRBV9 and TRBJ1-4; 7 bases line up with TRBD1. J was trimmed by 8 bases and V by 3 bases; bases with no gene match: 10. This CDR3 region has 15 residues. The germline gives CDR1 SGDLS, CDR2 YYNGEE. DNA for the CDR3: TGTGCCAGCAGCGCCCTTTGGGACAGCGGGGAAAAACTGTTTTTT. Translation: CASSALWDSGEKLFF.

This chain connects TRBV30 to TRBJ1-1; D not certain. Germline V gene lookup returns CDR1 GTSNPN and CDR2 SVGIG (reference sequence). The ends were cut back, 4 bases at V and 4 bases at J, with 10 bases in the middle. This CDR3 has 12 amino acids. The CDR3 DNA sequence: TGTGCCTGGAACGAAGTCGGCACTGAAGCTTTCTTT. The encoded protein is CAWNEVGTEAFF.

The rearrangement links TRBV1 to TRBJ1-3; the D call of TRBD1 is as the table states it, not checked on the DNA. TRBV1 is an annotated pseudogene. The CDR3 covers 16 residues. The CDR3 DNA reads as TGCACCAGCAGCCAACCCCCCCCACCAGCTGGAAACACCATATATTTT. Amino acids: CTSSQPPPPAGNTIYF.

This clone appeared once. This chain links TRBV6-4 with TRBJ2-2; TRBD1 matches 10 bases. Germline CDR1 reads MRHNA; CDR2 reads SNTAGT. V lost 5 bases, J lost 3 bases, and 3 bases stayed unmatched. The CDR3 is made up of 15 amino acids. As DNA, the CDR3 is TGTGCCAGCAGTCCCGGGACAGGGGACACCGGGGAGCTGTTTTTT. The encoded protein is CASSPGTGDTGELFF.

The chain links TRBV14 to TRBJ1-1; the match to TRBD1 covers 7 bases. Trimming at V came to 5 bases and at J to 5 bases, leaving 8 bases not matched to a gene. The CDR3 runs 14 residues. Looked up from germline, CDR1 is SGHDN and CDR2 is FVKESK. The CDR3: CASSKDYRGTEAFF. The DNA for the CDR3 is TGTGCCAGCAGCAAGGATTACAGGGGAACTGAAGCTTTCTTT.

The chain's CDR3 is CASSVRAGTDTQYF. The CDR3 DNA reads as TGTGCCAGCAGTGTACGGGCAGGGACAGATACGCAGTATTTT. The V and J genes are TRBV2 and TRBJ2-3; TRBD1 is a possible D gene (5 bases). Germline V gene data show CDR1 as SNHLY and CDR2 as FYNNEI. CDR3 length: 14 residues. With 4 bases removed from V and 3 bases from J, the gap between germline ends came to 11 bases. The full variable domain, completed using reference TRBV2 and TRBJ2-3, is EPEVTQTPSHQVTQMGQEVILRCVPISNHLYFYWYRQILGQKVEFLVSFYNNEISEKSEIFDDQFSVERPDGSNFTLKIRSTKLEDSAMYFCASSVRAGTDTQYFGPGTRLTVL.

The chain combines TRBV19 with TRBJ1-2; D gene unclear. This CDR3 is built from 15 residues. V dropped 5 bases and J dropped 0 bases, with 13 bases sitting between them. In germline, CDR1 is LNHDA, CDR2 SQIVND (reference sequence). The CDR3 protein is CASSSVSTSNYGYTF. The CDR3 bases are TGTGCCAGTAGTTCGGTGTCCACTTCTAACTATGGCTACACCTTC.

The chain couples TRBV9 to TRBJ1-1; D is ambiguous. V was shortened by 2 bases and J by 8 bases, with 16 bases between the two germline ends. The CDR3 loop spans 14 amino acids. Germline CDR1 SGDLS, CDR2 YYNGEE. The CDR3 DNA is TGTGCCAGCAGCGTCTCTCCTGTCACAGACGAAGCTTTCTTT. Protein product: CASSVSPVTDEAFF.

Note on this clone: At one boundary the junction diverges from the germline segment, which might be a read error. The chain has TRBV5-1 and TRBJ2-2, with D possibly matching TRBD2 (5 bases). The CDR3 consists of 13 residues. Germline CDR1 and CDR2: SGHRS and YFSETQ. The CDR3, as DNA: TGCGCCAGCAGCCTAGACAACACCGGGAAGCTGTTTTTT. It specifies CASSLDNTGKLFF.

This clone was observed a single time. CDR3 in amino acids: CASRTRVLSGNTIYF. In DNA form, the CDR3 reads TGTGCCAGCAGAACGCGGGTTCTCTCTGGAAACACCATATATTTT. The chain is built from TRBV6-5 and TRBJ1-3; no firm D call. The CDR3 spans 15 residues. The ends were cut back, 6 bases at V and 0 bases at J, with 12 bases in the middle. Germline CDR1 is MNHEY and CDR2 is SVGAGI.

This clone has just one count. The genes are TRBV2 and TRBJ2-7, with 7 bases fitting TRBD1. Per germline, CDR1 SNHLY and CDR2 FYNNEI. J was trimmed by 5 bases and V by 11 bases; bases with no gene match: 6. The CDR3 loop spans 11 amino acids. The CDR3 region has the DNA TGTGCCGGACGACAGGGTAACGAGCAGTACTTC. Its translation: CAGRQGNEQYF.

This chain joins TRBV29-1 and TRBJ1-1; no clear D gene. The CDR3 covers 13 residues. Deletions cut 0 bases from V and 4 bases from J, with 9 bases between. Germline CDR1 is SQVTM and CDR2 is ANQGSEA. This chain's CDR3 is CSVEEFKVTEAFF. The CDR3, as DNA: TGCAGCGTTGAAGAATTCAAGGTCACTGAAGCTTTCTTT.

The CDR3 DNA reads TGCGCCAGCAGCCCCCAGGCGGCAGGGAACTCCTACGAGCAGTACTTC. Amino acid sequence: CASSPQAAGNSYEQYF. V usage is TRBV5-1 and J usage is TRBJ2-7; D may be TRBD1 (5 bases). Germline CDR1 reads SGHRS; CDR2 reads YFSETQ. Trimming took 4 bases from V and 0 from J, leaving 17 bases between them. This CDR3 spans 16 amino acids.

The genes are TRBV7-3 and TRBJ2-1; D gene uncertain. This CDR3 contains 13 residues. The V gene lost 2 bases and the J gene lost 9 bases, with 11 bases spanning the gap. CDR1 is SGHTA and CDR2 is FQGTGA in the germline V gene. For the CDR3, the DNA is TGTGCCAGCAGCTTAGTCCAGGCAAGTGAGCAGTTCTTC. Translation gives CASSLVQASEQFF.

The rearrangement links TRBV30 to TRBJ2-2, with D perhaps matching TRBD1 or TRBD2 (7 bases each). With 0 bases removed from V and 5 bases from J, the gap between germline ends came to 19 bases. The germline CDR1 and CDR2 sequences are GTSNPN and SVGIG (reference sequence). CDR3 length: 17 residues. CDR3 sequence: CAWSVRPGQRGTGELFF. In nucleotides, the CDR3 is TGTGCCTGGAGTGTACGGCCGGGACAGCGGGGAACCGGGGAGCTGTTTTTT.